The count of the clone carrying this TCR beta chain is one. Trimming cost V 3 bases and J 1 base; bases outside gene matches: 6. This CDR3 comprises 14 residues. CDR1 GTSNPN and CDR2 SVGIG come from the germline V gene (reference sequence). In the original analysis: The authors estimated nucleated cell counts from reference gene primer amplification. The assay was immunoSEQ multiplex PCR, and TCRdb's table has in-frame clones only and misses some. Clone size and V and J calls were adopted from that table, with D and trimming inferred from the DNA. The data show 60,000 to 70,000 clones, approximately 86% seen once. This entry is derived from a study of blood T cell repertoires in COVID-19. Study information: Sources were T cells, B-cell-depleted T cells, or PBMCs; the material itself was cDNA or gDNA.

The gene calls are TRBV30 and TRBJ2-7; 7 bases fit TRBD1. Sequences were obtained from peripheral blood. This clonotype originated in a woman in her fifties or sixties with acute or convalescent COVID-19. CDR3 DNA sequence: TGTGCCTGGAGGAGGGACAGCCCTTCCTACGAGCAGTACTTC. It codes for CAWRRDSPSYEQYF.